Listed here are 13 T cell receptor beta chains from one sample, sequenced in a study of T cells in Graves' hyperthyroidism and ophthalmopathy. RNA transcripts were the template for amplifying TCR beta CDR3 regions. RT-PCR in the first round (using the HTBI primer set) targeted the TCR CDR3. TCRdb used MiXCR to reprocess the multiplex PCR reads, holding one entry per CDR3 protein. The table records over 450,000 distinct CDR3 sequences, 17% of them present only once. Sequenced: blood. The receptors shown here come from a young woman with Graves' ophthalmopathy.

This clonotype has a handful of counts. The V gene is TRBV20-1, the J gene TRBJ2-7, with 7 bases matching TRBD1. CDR3 size: 13 residues. Trimming took 3 bases from V and 4 from J; bases not matched to a gene: 6. Germline V gene data show CDR1 as DFQATT and CDR2 as SNEGSKA (reference sequence). The CDR3 spells CSAREDRVYEQYF. CDR3 nucleotide sequence: TGCAGTGCTAGGGAAGACAGGGTGTACGAGCAGTACTTC.

This clonotype came up many times. V is TRBV4-2 and J is TRBJ1-2; a possible D gene is TRBD1 (5 bases). The CDR3 is 15 amino acids. Germline V gene lookup returns CDR1 LGHNA and CDR2 YNFKEQ. The V gene lost 0 bases and the J gene lost 6 bases, with 14 bases spanning the gap. CDR3 sequence: CASSQESRDANGYTF. The CDR3 nucleotides are TGTGCCAGCAGCCAAGAGTCCCGGGACGCCAATGGCTACACCTTC.

There are a few counts of this clonotype. The chain links TRBV29-1 to TRBJ1-6; possibly TRBD1 for D (6 bases). CDR3 length: 14 residues. Trimming shortened V by 1 base and J by 9 bases, and 13 bases separated the two germline ends. The germline V gene has CDR1 SQVTM and CDR2 ANQGSEA. This CDR3 reads CSVEGRGVGSPLHF. CDR3 nucleotides: TGCAGCGTTGAAGGCAGGGGAGTAGGTTCACCCCTCCACTTT.

This clonotype was detected ten times or more. The chain carries TRBV28 and TRBJ2-1; D might be TRBD2 (6 bases). V was cut by 1 base and J by 3 bases, with 7 bases left in between. The CDR3 loop spans 14 amino acids. CDR1 is MDHEN, CDR2 SYDVKM, per germline. Here the CDR3 DNA reads TGTGCCAGCAGTTTATTAGCGGTCTACAATGAGCAGTTCTTC. Protein sequence: CASSLLAVYNEQFF.

At least ten counts were recorded for this clonotype. This chain joins TRBV7-8 and TRBJ2-3, with 8 bases fitting TRBD2. CDR1 is SGHVS, CDR2 FQNEAQ, per germline. V lost 5 bases, J lost 4 bases, and 8 bases stayed unmatched. This CDR3 is 15 amino acids long. The chain's CDR3 is CASSPSGGGADTQYF. The DNA for the CDR3 is TGTGCCAGCAGCCCCAGCGGGGGCGGCGCAGATACGCAGTATTTT.

This clonotype was seen repeatedly, ten times or more. The V gene is TRBV11-2, the J gene TRBJ2-3, with D perhaps TRBD1 or TRBD2 (5 bases each). The CDR3 spans 16 residues. Trimming stripped 6 bases from V and 1 base from J, with 17 bases between. From germline, CDR1 is SGHAT and CDR2 FQNNGV. CDR3 region: CASSFGARRGTDTQYF. CDR3 DNA: TGTGCCAGCAGTTTCGGGGCCCGCCGGGGCACAGATACGCAGTATTTT.

This CDR3 is CASSQSSGGTNEQFF. The CDR3 DNA is TGTGCCAGCAGCCAATCAAGCGGGGGGACCAATGAGCAGTTCTTC. J is TRBJ2-1 and V is TRBV3-1, with TRBD2 matching over 9 bases. Germline-derived CDR1 and CDR2 are LGHDT and YNNKEL (reference sequence). The CDR3 extends over 15 amino acids. V gave up 2 bases and J gave up 6 bases; unmatched junction bases: 5.

The sample holds many counts of this clonotype. This chain connects TRBV27 to TRBJ2-3; D not resolved. The ends were cut back, 8 bases at V and 0 bases at J, with 12 bases in the middle. The CDR3 runs 14 residues. From germline, CDR1 is MNHEY and CDR2 SMNVEV (reference sequence). This CDR3 is CASARSQSTDTQYF. Here the CDR3 DNA reads TGTGCCAGCGCGAGGAGCCAAAGCACAGATACGCAGTATTTT.

This clonotype was found a few times. The genes are TRBV7-6 and TRBJ2-7; possibly TRBD2 for D (6 bases). CDR1 is SGHVS and CDR2 is FNYEAQ in the germline V gene. Trimming shortened V by 3 bases and J by 0 bases, and 12 bases separated the two germline ends. This CDR3 is built from 15 residues. The CDR3 loop is CASSLDGGDSYEQYF. The DNA of the CDR3 is TGTGCCAGCAGCTTGGACGGAGGGGACTCCTACGAGCAGTACTTC.

With respect to this clonotype: One end of the junction fails to match germline, which may point to a read error. V gene TRBV4-1 combines with J gene TRBJ1-2, with no clear D. The CDR3 runs to 13 residues. Germline V CDR1 and CDR2: MGHRA, YSYEKL. CDR3 DNA: TGTGCCAGCAGCCAATATGGTGGTTATGGCTACACCTTC. It codes for CASSQYGGYGYTF.

This clonotype was counted at least ten times. The chain employs TRBV20-1 and TRBJ1-5; 7 bases fit TRBD1. Germline CDR1 DFQATT, CDR2 SNEGSKA (reference sequence). The ends lost 4 bases at V and 4 bases at J; junction bases unmatched: 7. CDR3 size: 14 residues. The CDR3 DNA reads as TGCAGTGCTAACGGACAGGCGCCAAATCAGCCCCAGCATTTT. Translation gives CSANGQAPNQPQHF.

At least ten counts were recorded for this clonotype. This chain uses TRBV20-1 with TRBJ2-7, with D possibly TRBD1 on 5 matching bases. V was pared by 5 bases and J by 5 bases, with 19 bases between. Germline lookup yields CDR1 DFQATT and CDR2 SNEGSKA (reference sequence). This CDR3 is 14 amino acids long. CDR3 nucleotide sequence: TGCAGTGCTCAAACACCCAGGGATTTTGACGAGCAGTACTTC. It translates to CSAQTPRDFDEQYF.

This clonotype was seen ten or more times. V and J are TRBV6-1 and TRBJ2-4; 12 nucleotides line up with TRBD2. Germline CDR1 reads MNHNS; CDR2 reads SASEGT. V gave up 6 bases and J gave up 7 bases; unmatched junction bases: 4. The CDR3 totals 14 residues. Here the CDR3 DNA reads TGTGCCAGCAGGCGCGGGACTAGCGGGAACATTCAGTACTTC. It codes for CASRRGTSGNIQYF.